These 8 T cell receptor beta chains were sequenced from one sample in a study of blood T cell repertoires in COVID-19. Sequencing was performed with immunoSEQ multiplex PCR; in TCRdb, only in-frame clones are kept and a portion is missing. Of tens of thousands of clones in the sample, 75% to 90% were seen once. Specimen: peripheral blood. The source of these receptors is a man older than 75 with active or convalescent COVID-19.

This clone has a handful of counts. The junction shows a germline mismatch at one end, possibly a read error. The rearrangement links TRBV20-1 to TRBJ1-2, with D maybe TRBD1 (6 bases). The CDR3 extends over 11 amino acids. Looked up from germline, CDR1 is DFQATT and CDR2 is SNEGSKA (reference sequence). The CDR3 spells CSALHRAWTIF. The CDR3 DNA follows: TGCAGTGCTTTACACAGGGCCTGGACAATCTTC.

The CDR3 loop is CASSAVIGNQPQHF. Written as DNA, the CDR3 is TGTGCCAGCAGTGCAGTCATTGGCAATCAGCCCCAGCATTTT. This chain connects TRBV2 to TRBJ1-5; no clear D gene. Germline V gene sequence: CDR1 SNHLY, CDR2 FYNNEI. The length of the CDR3 is 14 residues. The ends were cut back, 4 bases at V and 2 bases at J, with 9 bases in the middle.

The chain recombines TRBV7-6 with TRBJ2-5; 10 bases agree with TRBD2. Germline V lookup: CDR1 SGHVS, CDR2 FNYEAQ. The CDR3 covers 15 residues. V shed 5 bases, J shed 4 bases, and the junction held 7 bases outside the gene matches. The CDR3 region has the DNA TGTGCCAGCAGCCCAACCCCTAGCGGGAGAGAGACCCAGTACTTC. Translation gives CASSPTPSGRETQYF.

This clone was seen once. The chain recombines TRBV7-9 with TRBJ2-7; tentatively, D is TRBD2 (7 bases). Germline assignment: CDR1 SEHNR and CDR2 FQNEAQ (reference sequence). The CDR3 contains 12 residues. Trimming took off 6 bases at V and 7 bases at J, with 13 bases between the two ends. The CDR3 sequence is CASSRRGGEQYF. In DNA, the CDR3 is TGTGCCAGCAGTCGCAGGGGAGGGGAGCAGTACTTC.

This clone was seen a single time. This chain joins TRBV6-1 and TRBJ1-2; 8 nucleotides align to TRBD1. CDR1 and CDR2 from the germline V gene are MNHNS and SASEGT. CDR3 length: 15 amino acids. Trimming cost V 2 bases and J 7 bases; bases outside gene matches: 9. The CDR3 is CASSESRTGPSGYTF. The DNA for the CDR3 is TGTGCCAGCAGTGAATCGAGGACAGGGCCGAGTGGCTACACCTTC.

The chain has TRBV5-1 and TRBJ1-4, with a weak D call TRBD1 (5 bases). The CDR3 contains 15 residues. Germline values: CDR1 SGHRS, CDR2 YFSETQ. V shed 3 bases and J shed 8 bases, with 17 bases lying between them. CDR3 protein: CASSYTGLQGEKLFF. The CDR3 DNA is TGCGCCAGCAGCTATACAGGCTTGCAAGGCGAAAAACTGTTTTTT.

CDR3 loop: CASSPTRQVQETQYF. The CDR3 nucleotides read TGTGCCAGCAGCCCCACCAGACAGGTCCAAGAGACCCAGTACTTC. V is TRBV5-6 and J is TRBJ2-5, with D tentatively TRBD1 (6 bases). The CDR3 runs to 15 residues. V was trimmed by 4 bases and J by 1 base, leaving 14 bases between them. Germline V lookup: CDR1 SGHDT, CDR2 YYEEEE.

V gene TRBV27 combines with J gene TRBJ1-1, with D possibly TRBD1 on 6 matching bases. Germline CDR1 and CDR2: MNHEY and SMNVEV (reference sequence). Trimming pared 5 bases from V and 0 bases from J, leaving 13 bases between. The CDR3 has 15 residues. The CDR3 coding sequence is TGTGCCAGCAGTGGCCGGACAGACGTGAACACTGAAGCTTTCTTT. Protein sequence: CASSGRTDVNTEAFF.